This is a list of T cell receptor beta chains from one sample in a study of post-analysis software for immune sequencing data. TCRdb redid the calling of the PCR reads with MiXCR, one entry per CDR3 protein. The sample consists of more than 500,000 distinct CDR3 sequences, around 36% of them appearing once. Sequencing was performed on blood. Every receptor here comes from a girl aged 2 to 17 with multiple sclerosis. Both conserved end residues are part of each CDR3. Fields, in order: J gene, V gene, clone size, D gene, CDR3 DNA, CDR3 protein. D genes are given only for firm matches. Clone size is shown for a subset of rows, as once, few, many or a class of expanded clone.

J gene: TRBJ2-3
V gene: TRBV10-3
clone size: .
D gene: TRBD2
CDR3 DNA: TGTGCCATCACGGGGGGGCAAGAAGATACGCAGTATTTT
CDR3 protein: CAITGGQEDTQYF

J gene: TRBJ2-7
V gene: TRBV4-1
clone size: few
D gene: TRBD1
CDR3 DNA: TGCGCCAGCAGCCTCCGACCCGGGACAGGGGTTTACGAGCAGTACTTC
CDR3 protein: CASSLRPGTGVYEQYF

J gene: TRBJ2-5
V gene: TRBV4-1
clone size: .
D gene: .
CDR3 DNA: TGCGCCAGCAGCCAAGAGACCGGAGGGATCAAAGAGACCCAGTACTTC
CDR3 protein: CASSQETGGIKETQYF

J gene: TRBJ2-5
V gene: TRBV6-1
clone size: .
D gene: .
CDR3 DNA: TGTGCCAGCAGTGAAGCGAGTTTCGGTAGCTTGGAGACCCAGTACTTC
CDR3 protein: CASSEASFGSLETQYF

J gene: TRBJ2-1
V gene: TRBV29-1
clone size: once
D gene: TRBD2
CDR3 DNA: TGCAGCGTTTCACAGGGTAGCGGGAGCTACAATGAGCAGTTCTTC
CDR3 protein: CSVSQGSGSYNEQFF

J gene: TRBJ2-3
V gene: TRBV18
clone size: .
D gene: .
CDR3 DNA: TGTGCCAGCTCACCACCGTCCTCCACAGATACGCAGTATTTT
CDR3 protein: CASSPPSSTDTQYF

J gene: TRBJ2-3
V gene: TRBV5-1
clone size: .
D gene: .
CDR3 DNA: TGCGCCAGCAGCTTGAACGGGGGTGTCCGCACAGATACGCAGTATTTT
CDR3 protein: CASSLNGGVRTDTQYF

J gene: TRBJ1-2
V gene: TRBV6-5
clone size: .
D gene: .
CDR3 DNA: TGTGCCAGCAGTTGGGGGGTCGAAGCAGTCCCTAACTATGGCTACACCTTC
CDR3 protein: CASSWGVEAVPNYGYTF

J gene: TRBJ2-5
V gene: TRBV6-4
clone size: many
D gene: .
CDR3 DNA: TGTGCCAGCAGCCCCAACGGGCAAGAGACCCAGTACTTC
CDR3 protein: CASSPNGQETQYF

J gene: TRBJ1-2
V gene: TRBV20-1
clone size: .
D gene: TRBD1
CDR3 DNA: TGCAGGGCGACGACAGGGGACTATGGCTACACCTTC
CDR3 protein: CRATTGDYGYTF

J gene: TRBJ2-7
V gene: TRBV20-1
clone size: .
D gene: TRBD1
CDR3 DNA: TGCAGTGCGGGGGGACAGGGCCCCCTAGAGCAGTACTTC
CDR3 protein: CSAGGQGPLEQYF

J gene: TRBJ1-2
V gene: TRBV7-9
clone size: .
D gene: .
CDR3 DNA: TGTGCCAGCAGCTTAGCGGGCAGGGGAAATGGCTACACCTTC
CDR3 protein: CASSLAGRGNGYTF

J gene: TRBJ1-6
V gene: TRBV29-1
clone size: few
D gene: .
CDR3 DNA: TGCAGCGTTGAAGTGGGGGGCGAAGGCTCACCCCTCCACTTT
CDR3 protein: CSVEVGGEGSPLHF

J gene: TRBJ2-5
V gene: TRBV2
clone size: .
D gene: TRBD2
CDR3 DNA: TGTGCCAGCAGTGGACTAGCGGCAGAGACCCAGTACTTC
CDR3 protein: CASSGLAAETQYF

J gene: TRBJ1-1
V gene: TRBV5-1
clone size: .
D gene: .
CDR3 DNA: TGCGCCAGCAGCTTGGATGGGGCAGTAGCGTCGAACACTGAAGCTTTCTTT
CDR3 protein: CASSLDGAVASNTEAFF

J gene: TRBJ2-1
V gene: TRBV10-3
clone size: .
D gene: TRBD2
CDR3 DNA: TGTGCCATCAGGCCTTCTAGCGGGGGCTTAGAACACAGTGAGCAGTTCTTC
CDR3 protein: CAIRPSSGGLEHSEQFF